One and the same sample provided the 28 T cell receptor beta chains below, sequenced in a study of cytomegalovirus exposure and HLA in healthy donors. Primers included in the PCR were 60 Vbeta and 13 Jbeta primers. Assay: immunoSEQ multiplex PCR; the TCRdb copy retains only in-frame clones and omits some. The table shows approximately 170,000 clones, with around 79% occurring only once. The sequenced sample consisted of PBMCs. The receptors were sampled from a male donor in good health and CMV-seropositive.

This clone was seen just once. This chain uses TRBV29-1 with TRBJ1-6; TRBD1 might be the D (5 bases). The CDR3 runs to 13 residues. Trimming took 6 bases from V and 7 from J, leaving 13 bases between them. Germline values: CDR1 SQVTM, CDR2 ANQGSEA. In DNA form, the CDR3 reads TGCAGCGTCGGTCAGGGTGGGAATTCACCCCTCCACTTT. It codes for CSVGQGGNSPLHF.

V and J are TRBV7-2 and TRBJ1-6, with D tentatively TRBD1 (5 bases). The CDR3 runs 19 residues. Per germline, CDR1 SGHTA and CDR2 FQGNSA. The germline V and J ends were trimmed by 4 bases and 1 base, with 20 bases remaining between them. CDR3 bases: TGTGCCAGCAGCTCCCGTGGGGACTGGCAAACGTCCTATAATTCACCCCTCCACTTT. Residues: CASSSRGDWQTSYNSPLHF.

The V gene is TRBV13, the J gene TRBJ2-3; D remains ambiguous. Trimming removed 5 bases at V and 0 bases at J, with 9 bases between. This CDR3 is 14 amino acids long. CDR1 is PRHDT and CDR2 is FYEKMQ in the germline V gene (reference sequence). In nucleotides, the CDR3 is TGTGCCAGCAGCGTACAGAGTAGCACAGATACGCAGTATTTT. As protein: CASSVQSSTDTQYF.

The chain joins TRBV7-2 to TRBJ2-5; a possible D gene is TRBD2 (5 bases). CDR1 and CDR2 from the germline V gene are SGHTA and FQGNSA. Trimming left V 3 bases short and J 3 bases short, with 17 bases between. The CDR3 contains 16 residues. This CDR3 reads CASSLEWRRSKETQYF. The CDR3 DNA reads TGTGCCAGCAGCTTGGAGTGGAGGCGGAGTAAAGAGACCCAGTACTTC.

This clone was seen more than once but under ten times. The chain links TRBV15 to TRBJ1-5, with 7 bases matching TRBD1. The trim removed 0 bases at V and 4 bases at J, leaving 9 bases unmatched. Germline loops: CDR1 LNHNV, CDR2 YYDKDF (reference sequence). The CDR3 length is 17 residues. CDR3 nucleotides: TGTGCCACCAGCAGAGACGGGACAGAAGGGGGTAATCAGCCCCAGCATTTT. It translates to CATSRDGTEGGNQPQHF.

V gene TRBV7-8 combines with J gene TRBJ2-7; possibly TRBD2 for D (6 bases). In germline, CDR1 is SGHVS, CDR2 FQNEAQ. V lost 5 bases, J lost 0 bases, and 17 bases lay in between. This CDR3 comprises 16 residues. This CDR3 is CASSPRGAVSSYEQYF. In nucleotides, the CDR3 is TGTGCCAGCAGCCCCCGCGGGGCCGTGAGCTCCTACGAGCAGTACTTC.

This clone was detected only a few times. The CDR3 here is CASSQGGSGYEQYF. DNA for the CDR3: TGTGCCAGCAGCCAAGGAGGGTCCGGGTACGAGCAGTACTTC. The chain is built from TRBV4-2 and TRBJ2-7; TRBD2 might be the D (5 bases). The ends were cut back, 1 base at V and 4 bases at J, with 11 bases in the middle. The CDR3 has 14 amino acids. Germline V gives CDR1 LGHNA, CDR2 YNFKEQ.

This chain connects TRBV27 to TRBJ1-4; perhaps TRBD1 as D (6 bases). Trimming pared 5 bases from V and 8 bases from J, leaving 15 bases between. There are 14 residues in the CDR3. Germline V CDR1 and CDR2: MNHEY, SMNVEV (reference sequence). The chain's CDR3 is CASSPRQVREKLFF. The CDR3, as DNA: TGTGCCAGCAGTCCCCGACAGGTACGCGAAAAACTGTTTTTT.

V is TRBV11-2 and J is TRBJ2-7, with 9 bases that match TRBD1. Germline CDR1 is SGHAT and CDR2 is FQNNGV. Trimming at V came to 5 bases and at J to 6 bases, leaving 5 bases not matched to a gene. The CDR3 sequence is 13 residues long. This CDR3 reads CASSPDRGFEQYF. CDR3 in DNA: TGTGCCAGCAGCCCCGACAGGGGGTTCGAGCAGTACTTC.

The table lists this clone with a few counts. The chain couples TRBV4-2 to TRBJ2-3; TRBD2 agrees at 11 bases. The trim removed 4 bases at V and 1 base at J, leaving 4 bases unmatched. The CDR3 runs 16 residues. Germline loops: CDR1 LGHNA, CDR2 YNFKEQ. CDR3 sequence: CASSRRSGGGTDTQYF. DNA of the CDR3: TGTGCCAGCAGCCGACGTAGCGGGGGGGGCACAGATACGCAGTATTTT.

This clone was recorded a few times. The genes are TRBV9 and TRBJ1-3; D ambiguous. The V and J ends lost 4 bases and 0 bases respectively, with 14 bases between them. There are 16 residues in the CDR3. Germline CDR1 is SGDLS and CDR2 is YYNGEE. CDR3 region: CASSQGRSSSGNTIYF. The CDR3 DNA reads TGTGCCAGCAGCCAAGGGAGGTCCAGCTCTGGAAACACCATATATTTT.

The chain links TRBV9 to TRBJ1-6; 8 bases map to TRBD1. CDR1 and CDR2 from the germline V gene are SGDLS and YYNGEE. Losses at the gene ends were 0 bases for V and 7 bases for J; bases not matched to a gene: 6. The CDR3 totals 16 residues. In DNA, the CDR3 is TGTGCCAGCAGCGTAGGGCAGGGGGCGCCGAATTCACCCCTCCACTTT. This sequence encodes CASSVGQGAPNSPLHF.

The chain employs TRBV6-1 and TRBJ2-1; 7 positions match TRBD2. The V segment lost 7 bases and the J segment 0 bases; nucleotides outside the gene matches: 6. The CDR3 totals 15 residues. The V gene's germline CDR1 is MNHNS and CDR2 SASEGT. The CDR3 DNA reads TGTGCCAGCATTTCCCGGACTAGCTCCTACAATGAGCAGTTCTTC. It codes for CASISRTSSYNEQFF.

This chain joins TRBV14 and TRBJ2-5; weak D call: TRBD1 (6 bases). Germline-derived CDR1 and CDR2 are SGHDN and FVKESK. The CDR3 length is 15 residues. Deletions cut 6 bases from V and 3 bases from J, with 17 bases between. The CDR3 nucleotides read TGTGCCAGCAGGCTGTCCGGGACAACTAAAGAGACCCAGTACTTC. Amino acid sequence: CASRLSGTTKETQYF.

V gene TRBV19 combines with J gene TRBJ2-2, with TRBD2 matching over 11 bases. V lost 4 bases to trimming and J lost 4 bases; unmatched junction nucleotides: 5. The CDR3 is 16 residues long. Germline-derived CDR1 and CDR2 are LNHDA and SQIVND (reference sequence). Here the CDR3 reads CASSKGTSGPTGELFF. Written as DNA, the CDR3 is TGTGCCAGTAGTAAGGGGACTAGCGGCCCCACCGGGGAGCTGTTTTTT.

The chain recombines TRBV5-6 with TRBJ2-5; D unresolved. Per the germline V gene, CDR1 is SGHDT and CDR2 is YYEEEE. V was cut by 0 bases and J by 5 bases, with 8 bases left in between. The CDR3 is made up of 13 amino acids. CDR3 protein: CASSLELEETQYF. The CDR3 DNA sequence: TGTGCCAGCAGCTTGGAACTGGAGGAGACCCAGTACTTC.

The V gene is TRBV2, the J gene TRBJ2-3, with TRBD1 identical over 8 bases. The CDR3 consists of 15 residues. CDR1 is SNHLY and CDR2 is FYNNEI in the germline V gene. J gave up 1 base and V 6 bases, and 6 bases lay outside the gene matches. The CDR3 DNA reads TGTGCCAGCAGCCCGGGGGACAGGCGCACAGATACGCAGTATTTT. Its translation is CASSPGDRRTDTQYF. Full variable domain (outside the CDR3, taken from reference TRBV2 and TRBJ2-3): EPEVTQTPSHQVTQMGQEVILRCVPISNHLYFYWYRQILGQKVEFLVSFYNNEISEKSEIFDDQFSVERPDGSNFTLKIRSTKLEDSAMYFCASSPGDRRTDTQYFGPGTRLTVL.

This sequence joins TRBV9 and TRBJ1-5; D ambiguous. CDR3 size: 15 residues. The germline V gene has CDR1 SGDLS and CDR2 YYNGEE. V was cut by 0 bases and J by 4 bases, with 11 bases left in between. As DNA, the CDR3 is TGTGCCAGCAGCGTAGATGGTGCGAGGAATCAGCCCCAGCATTTT. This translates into CASSVDGARNQPQHF.

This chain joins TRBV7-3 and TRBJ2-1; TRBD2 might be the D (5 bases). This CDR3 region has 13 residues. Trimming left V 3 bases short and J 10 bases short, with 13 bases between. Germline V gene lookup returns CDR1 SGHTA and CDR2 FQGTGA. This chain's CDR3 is CASSFARAGEQFF. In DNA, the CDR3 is TGTGCCAGCAGCTTTGCGAGGGCAGGCGAGCAGTTCTTC. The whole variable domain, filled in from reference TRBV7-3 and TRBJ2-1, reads GAGVSQTPSNKVTEKGKYVELRCDPISGHTALYWYRQSLGQGPEFLIYFQGTGAADDSGLPNDRFFAVRPEGSVSTLKIQRTERGDSAVYLCASSFARAGEQFFGPGTRLTVL.

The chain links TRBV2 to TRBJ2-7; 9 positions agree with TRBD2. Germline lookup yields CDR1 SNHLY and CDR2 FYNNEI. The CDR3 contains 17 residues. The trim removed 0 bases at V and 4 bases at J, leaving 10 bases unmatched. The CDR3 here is CASSEAGLASGVYEQYF. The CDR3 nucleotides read TGTGCCAGCAGTGAAGCGGGTCTGGCTAGCGGGGTATACGAGCAGTACTTC.

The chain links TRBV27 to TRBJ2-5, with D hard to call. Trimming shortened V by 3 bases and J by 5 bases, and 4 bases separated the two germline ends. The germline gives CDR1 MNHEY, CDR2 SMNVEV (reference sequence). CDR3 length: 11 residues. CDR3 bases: TGTGCCAGCAGTTTTCGTGAGACCCAGTACTTC. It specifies CASSFRETQYF.

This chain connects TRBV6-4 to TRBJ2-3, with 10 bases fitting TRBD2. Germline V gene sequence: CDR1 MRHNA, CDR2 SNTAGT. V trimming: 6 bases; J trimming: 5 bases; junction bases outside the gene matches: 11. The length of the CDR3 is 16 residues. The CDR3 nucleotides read TGTGCCAGCAGCGCTAGCGGGGGCCTCGCCAGAGATACGCAGTATTTT. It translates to CASSASGGLARDTQYF.

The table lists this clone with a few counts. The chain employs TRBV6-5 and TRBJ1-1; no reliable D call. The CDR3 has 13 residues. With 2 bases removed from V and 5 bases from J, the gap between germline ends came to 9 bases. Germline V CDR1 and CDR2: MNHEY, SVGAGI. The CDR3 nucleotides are TGTGCCAGCAGTTACAACCGTCGGACTGAAGCTTTCTTT. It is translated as CASSYNRRTEAFF.

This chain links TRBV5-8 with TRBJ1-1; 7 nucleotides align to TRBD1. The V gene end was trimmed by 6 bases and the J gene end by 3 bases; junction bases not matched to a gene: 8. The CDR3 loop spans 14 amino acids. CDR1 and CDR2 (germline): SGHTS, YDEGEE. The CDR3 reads CASTDREYDTEAFF. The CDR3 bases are TGTGCCAGCACCGACAGGGAATACGACACTGAAGCTTTCTTT. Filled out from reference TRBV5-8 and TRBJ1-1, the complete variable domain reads EAGVTQSPTHLIKTRGQQATLRCSPISGHTSVYWYQQALGLGLQFLLWYDEGEERNRGNFPPRFSGRQFPNYSSELNVNALELEDSALYLCASTDREYDTEAFFGQGTRLTVV.

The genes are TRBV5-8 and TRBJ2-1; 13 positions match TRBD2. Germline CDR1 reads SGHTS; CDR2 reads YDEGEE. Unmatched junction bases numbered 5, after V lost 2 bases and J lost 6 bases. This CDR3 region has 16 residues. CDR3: CASSFSTSGGVNEQFF. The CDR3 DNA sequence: TGTGCCAGCAGCTTCTCAACTAGCGGGGGGGTCAATGAGCAGTTCTTC.

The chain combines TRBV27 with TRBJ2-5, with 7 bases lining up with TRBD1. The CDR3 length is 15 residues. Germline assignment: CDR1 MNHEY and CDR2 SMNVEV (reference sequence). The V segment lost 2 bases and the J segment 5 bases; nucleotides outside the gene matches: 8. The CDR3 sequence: CASSLEGAVVETQYF. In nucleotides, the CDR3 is TGTGCCAGCAGTTTAGAGGGGGCGGTTGTGGAGACCCAGTACTTC.

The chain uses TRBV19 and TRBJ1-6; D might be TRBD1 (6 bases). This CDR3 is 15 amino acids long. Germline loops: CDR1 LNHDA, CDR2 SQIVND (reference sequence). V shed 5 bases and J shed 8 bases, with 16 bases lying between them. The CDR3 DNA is TGTGCCAGTAGTTCGACGACAGGTTTAGATTCACCCCTCCACTTT. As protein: CASSSTTGLDSPLHF.

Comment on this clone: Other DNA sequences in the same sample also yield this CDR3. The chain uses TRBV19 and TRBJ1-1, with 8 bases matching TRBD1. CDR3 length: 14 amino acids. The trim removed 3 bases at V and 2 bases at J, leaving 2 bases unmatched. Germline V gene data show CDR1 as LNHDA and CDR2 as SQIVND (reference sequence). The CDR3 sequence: CASSIGQGNTEAFF. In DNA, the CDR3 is TGTGCCAGTAGTATTGGACAGGGTAACACTGAAGCTTTCTTT.